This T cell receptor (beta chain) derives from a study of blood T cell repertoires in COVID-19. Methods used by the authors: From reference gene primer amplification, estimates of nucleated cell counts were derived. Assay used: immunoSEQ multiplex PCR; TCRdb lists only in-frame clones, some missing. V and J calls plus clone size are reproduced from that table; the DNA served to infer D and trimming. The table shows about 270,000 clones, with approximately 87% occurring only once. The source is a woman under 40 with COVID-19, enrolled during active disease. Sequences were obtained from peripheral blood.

The CDR3 sequence: CASSYEAGGRETQYF. CDR3 nucleotides: TGTGCCAGCAGTTACGAAGCGGGGGGGAGGGAGACCCAGTACTTC. This sequence joins TRBV6-5 and TRBJ2-5; 10 bases line up with TRBD2. The V gene's germline CDR1 is MNHEY and CDR2 SVGAGI. The junction had 5 bases not matched to a gene; V was cut back by 2 bases and J by 5 bases. This CDR3 has 15 amino acids.